The 2 T cell receptor beta chains presented below share a single source sample, sequenced in a study of monozygotic twins with inflammatory bowel disease. TCRdb reprocessed the 5' RACE reads, with one entry per CDR3 protein and no DNA. The ten most abundant clones cover about 2.3% of a sample with a few hundred thousand distinct CDR3 sequences. Material for sequencing was blood. Every receptor here comes from a human donor with ulcerative colitis or Crohn's disease, or a healthy co-twin of an affected twin (not recorded which).

The chain couples TRBV10-3 to TRBJ2-7; the TRBD1 assignment by TCRdb is unverifiable without DNA. The CDR3 contains 15 residues. CDR1 is ENHRY and CDR2 is SYGVKD in the germline V gene. The CDR3: CAISEGTGGRYEQYF.

The genes are TRBV5-1 and TRBJ1-5. This CDR3 region has 16 residues. CDR1 is SGHRS, CDR2 YFSETQ, per germline. This CDR3 reads CASSLVPGQVGQPQHF.